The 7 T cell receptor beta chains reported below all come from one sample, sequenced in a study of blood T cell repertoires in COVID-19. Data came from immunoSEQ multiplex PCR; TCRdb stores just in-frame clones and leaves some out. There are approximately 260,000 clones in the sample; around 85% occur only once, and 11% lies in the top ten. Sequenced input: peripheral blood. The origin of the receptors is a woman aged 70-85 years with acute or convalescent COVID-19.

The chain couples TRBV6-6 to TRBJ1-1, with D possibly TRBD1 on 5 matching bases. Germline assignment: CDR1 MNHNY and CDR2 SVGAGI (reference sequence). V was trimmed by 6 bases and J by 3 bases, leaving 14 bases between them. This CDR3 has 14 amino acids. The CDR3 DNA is TGTGCCAGCAGGATGCAGGGTGGGCACACTGAAGCTTTCTTT. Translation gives CASRMQGGHTEAFF.

The CDR3 protein is CASSLTRGTEAFF. CDR3 DNA: TGTGCCAGCAGCTTGACCCGGGGCACTGAAGCTTTCTTT. The chain has TRBV5-5 and TRBJ1-1; no definite D call. The CDR3 is 13 residues long. The V and J ends lost 1 base and 4 bases respectively, with 8 bases between them. The germline V gene has CDR1 SGHKS and CDR2 YYEKEE (reference sequence).

The CDR3 loop is CASRARGNNQPQHF. The DNA of the CDR3 is TGTGCCAGCAGGGCCAGAGGGAACAATCAGCCCCAGCATTTT. The chain uses TRBV2 and TRBJ1-5; D uncertain. This CDR3 region has 14 residues. Trimming took 6 bases from V and 3 from J, leaving 12 bases between them. The germline CDR1 and CDR2 sequences are SNHLY and FYNNEI.

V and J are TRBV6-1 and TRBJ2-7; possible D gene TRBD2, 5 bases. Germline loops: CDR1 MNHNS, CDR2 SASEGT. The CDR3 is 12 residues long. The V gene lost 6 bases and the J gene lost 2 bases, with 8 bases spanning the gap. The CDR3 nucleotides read TGTGCCAGCAGCGGGGAGACCTACGAGCAGTACTTC. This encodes CASSGETYEQYF.

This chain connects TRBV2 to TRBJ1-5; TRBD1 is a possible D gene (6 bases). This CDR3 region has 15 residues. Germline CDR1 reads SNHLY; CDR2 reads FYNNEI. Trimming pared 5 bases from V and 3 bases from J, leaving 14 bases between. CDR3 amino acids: CASSPTGGPNQPQHF. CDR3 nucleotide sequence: TGTGCCAGCAGTCCGACAGGCGGCCCCAATCAGCCCCAGCATTTT.

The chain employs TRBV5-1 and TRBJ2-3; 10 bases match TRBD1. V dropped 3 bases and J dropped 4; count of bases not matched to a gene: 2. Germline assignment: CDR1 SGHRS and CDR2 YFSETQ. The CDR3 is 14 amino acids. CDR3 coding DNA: TGCGCCAGCAGCTGGGGACAGGGGTCAGATACGCAGTATTTT. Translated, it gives CASSWGQGSDTQYF.

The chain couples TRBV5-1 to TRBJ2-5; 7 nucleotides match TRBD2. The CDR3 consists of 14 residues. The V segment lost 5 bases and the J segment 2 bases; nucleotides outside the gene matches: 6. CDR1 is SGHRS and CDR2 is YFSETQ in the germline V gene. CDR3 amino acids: CASRGAGMQETQYF. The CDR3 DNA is TGCGCCAGCAGAGGAGCGGGGATGCAAGAGACCCAGTACTTC.